This is a list of T cell receptor beta chains from one sample in a study of Ad26.COV2.S vaccination and SARS-CoV-2 variants. Sequencing was performed with immunoSEQ multiplex PCR; in TCRdb, only in-frame clones are kept and a portion is missing. The table records about 680,000 clones, more than 70% of them present only once. The sequencing here drew on peripheral blood, taken in a trial of Ad26.COV2.S vaccine versus placebo. The receptors here all came from a person between 18 and 65 years old who received the Ad26.COV2.S COVID-19 vaccine or a placebo. Both conserved end residues are part of each CDR3. The order of the fields is D gene, J gene, clone size, V gene, CDR3 protein, CDR3 DNA. The D gene is left open where the match is weak. For some rows the clone size is stated as once, few or many, or as a class when expanded; others skip it.

D gene: NA
J gene: TRBJ1-3
clone size: few
V gene: TRBV9
CDR3 protein: CASSVGRPLGANSGNTIYF
CDR3 DNA: TGTGCCAGCAGCGTAGGGCGTCCACTGGGGGCCAACTCTGGAAACACCATATATTTT

D gene: TRBD1
J gene: TRBJ2-2
clone size: NA
V gene: TRBV7-9
CDR3 protein: CASSLARTGGNTGELFF
CDR3 DNA: TGTGCCAGCAGCTTAGCCCGGACAGGGGGAAACACCGGGGAGCTGTTTTTT

D gene: NA
J gene: TRBJ2-6
clone size: NA
V gene: TRBV2
CDR3 protein: CASSERSSGANVLTF
CDR3 DNA: TGTGCCAGCAGTGAAAGGAGCTCTGGGGCCAACGTCCTGACTTTC

D gene: NA
J gene: TRBJ2-4
clone size: NA
V gene: TRBV6-2/TRBV6-3
CDR3 protein: CASSFRGLAKNIQYF
CDR3 DNA: TGTGCCAGCAGTTTCAGGGGACTAGCCAAAAACATTCAGTACTTC

D gene: NA
J gene: TRBJ1-2
clone size: NA
V gene: TRBV4-3
CDR3 protein: CASSQVSPNYGYTF
CDR3 DNA: TGCGCCAGCAGCCAAGTGTCCCCTAACTATGGCTACACCTTC

D gene: TRBD1
J gene: TRBJ2-7
clone size: NA
V gene: TRBV6-5
CDR3 protein: CASSRQGSSYEQYF
CDR3 DNA: TGTGCCAGCAGTCGACAGGGTAGTTCCTACGAGCAGTACTTC

D gene: NA
J gene: TRBJ2-1
clone size: NA
V gene: TRBV3-1/TRBV3-2
CDR3 protein: CASRAQGWDEQFF
CDR3 DNA: TGTGCCAGCAGAGCTCAGGGGTGGGATGAGCAGTTCTTC

D gene: NA
J gene: TRBJ1-1
clone size: few
V gene: TRBV27
CDR3 protein: CASSLARKSTEAFF
CDR3 DNA: TGTGCCAGCAGTTTGGCGCGGAAGAGCACTGAAGCTTTCTTT

D gene: NA
J gene: TRBJ2-7
clone size: NA
V gene: TRBV4-2
CDR3 protein: CASSPSTSSYEQYF
CDR3 DNA: TGTGCCAGCAGCCCGAGTACTAGCAGCTACGAGCAGTACTTC

D gene: NA
J gene: TRBJ1-3
clone size: NA
V gene: TRBV5-6
CDR3 protein: CASSLSLGTDGNTIYF
CDR3 DNA: TGTGCCAGCAGCTTGTCCCTCGGGACGGACGGAAACACCATATATTTT

D gene: NA
J gene: TRBJ1-3
clone size: NA
V gene: TRBV6-5
CDR3 protein: CATHSGNTIYF
CDR3 DNA: TGTGCCACTCACTCTGGAAACACCATATATTTT

D gene: NA
J gene: TRBJ1-6
clone size: NA
V gene: TRBV9
CDR3 protein: CASSPRRLNSPLHF
CDR3 DNA: TGTGCCAGCAGCCCTCGCCGGCTGAATTCACCCCTCCACTTT

D gene: NA
J gene: TRBJ2-5
clone size: NA
V gene: TRBV24-1
CDR3 protein: CATSEGPKETQYF
CDR3 DNA: TGTGCCACCAGTGAGGGGCCGAAAGAGACCCAGTACTTC

D gene: NA
J gene: TRBJ2-7
clone size: NA
V gene: TRBV19
CDR3 protein: CASSMGPSYEQYF
CDR3 DNA: TGTGCCAGTAGTATGGGGCCGTCCTACGAGCAGTACTTC

D gene: NA
J gene: TRBJ1-6
clone size: NA
V gene: TRBV5-4
CDR3 protein: CASSFFKPNSPLHF
CDR3 DNA: TGTGCCAGCAGCTTTTTTAAACCTAATTCACCCCTCCACTTT

D gene: NA
J gene: TRBJ2-5
clone size: NA
V gene: TRBV7-9
CDR3 protein: CASSLGTYQETQYF
CDR3 DNA: TGTGCCAGCAGCTTAGGGACGTACCAAGAGACCCAGTACTTC

D gene: NA
J gene: TRBJ1-3
clone size: NA
V gene: TRBV9
CDR3 protein: CASSAEGGRNTIYF
CDR3 DNA: TGTGCCAGCAGCGCAGAGGGGGGTAGAAACACCATATATTTT

D gene: TRBD1
J gene: TRBJ2-1
clone size: NA
V gene: TRBV11-2
CDR3 protein: CASSFGQGNYNEQFF
CDR3 DNA: TGTGCCAGCAGCTTTGGACAGGGGAACTACAATGAGCAGTTCTTC

D gene: NA
J gene: TRBJ2-5
clone size: once
V gene: TRBV18
CDR3 protein: CASSLNRQGGETQYF
CDR3 DNA: TGTGCCAGCTCACTGAATAGACAGGGAGGGGAGACCCAGTACTTC

D gene: NA
J gene: TRBJ2-1
clone size: NA
V gene: TRBV15
CDR3 protein: CATSILPDNEQFF
CDR3 DNA: TGTGCCACCAGCATCCTACCCGACAATGAGCAGTTCTTC

D gene: NA
J gene: TRBJ2-3
clone size: NA
V gene: TRBV18
CDR3 protein: CASSTLSSTSTDTQYF
CDR3 DNA: TGTGCCAGCTCAACCTTAAGTTCGACTAGCACAGATACGCAGTATTTT

D gene: TRBD1
J gene: TRBJ1-2
clone size: NA
V gene: TRBV5-1
CDR3 protein: CASSLETRTGPGYTF
CDR3 DNA: TGCGCCAGCAGCTTGGAAACCCGGACAGGACCCGGCTACACCTTC

D gene: TRBD2
J gene: TRBJ2-7
clone size: NA
V gene: TRBV11-2
CDR3 protein: CASSLFASGRSYEQYF
CDR3 DNA: TGTGCCAGCAGCTTATTCGCTAGCGGGCGTTCCTACGAGCAGTACTTC

D gene: NA
J gene: TRBJ2-5
clone size: NA
V gene: TRBV5-1
CDR3 protein: CASSTRDTQETQYF
CDR3 DNA: TGCGCCAGCAGCACCCGGGACACCCAAGAGACCCAGTACTTC